A single T cell receptor beta chain is shown here with its context. This specimen belongs to a study of cytomegalovirus exposure and HLA in healthy donors. The CDR3 sequence is 13 residues long. Germline CDR1 is SQVTM and CDR2 is ANQGSEA. V shed 2 bases and J shed 5 bases, with 12 bases lying between them. The PCR used 60 Vbeta and 13 Jbeta primers. The method was immunoSEQ multiplex PCR; TCRdb's version includes in-frame clones alone and lacks a portion of them. This table has just over 150,000 clones, around 80% appearing once. This receptor was identified in a man between 18 and 35 years old in good health and CMV-seronegative. The chain couples TRBV29-1 to TRBJ1-1; a weak D match, TRBD1 (5 bases). The sample was PBMCs. DNA for the CDR3: TGCAGCGTTGAATGGGGGGGATGGACTGAAGCTTTCTTT. The encoded protein is CSVEWGGWTEAFF.